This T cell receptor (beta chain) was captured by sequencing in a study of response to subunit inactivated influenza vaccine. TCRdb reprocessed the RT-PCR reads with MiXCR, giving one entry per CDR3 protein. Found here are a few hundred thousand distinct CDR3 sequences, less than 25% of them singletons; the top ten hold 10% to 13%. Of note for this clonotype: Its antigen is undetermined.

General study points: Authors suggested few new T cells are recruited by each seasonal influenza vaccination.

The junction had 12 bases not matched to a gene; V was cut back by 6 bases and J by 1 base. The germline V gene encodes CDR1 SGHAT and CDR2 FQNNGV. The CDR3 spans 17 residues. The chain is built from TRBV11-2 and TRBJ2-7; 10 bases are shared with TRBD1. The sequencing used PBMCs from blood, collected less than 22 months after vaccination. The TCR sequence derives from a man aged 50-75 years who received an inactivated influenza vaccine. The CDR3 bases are TGTGCCAGCAGATCACCGGGACAGGGGCAAAGGTCCTACGAGCAGTACTTC. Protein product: CASRSPGQGQRSYEQYF. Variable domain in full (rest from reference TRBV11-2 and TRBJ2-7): EAGVAQSPRYKIIEKRQSVAFWCNPISGHATLYWYQQILGQGPKLLIQFQNNGVVDDSQLPKDRFSAERLKGVDSTLKIQPAKLEDSAVYLCASRSPGQGQRSYEQYFGPGTRLTVT.